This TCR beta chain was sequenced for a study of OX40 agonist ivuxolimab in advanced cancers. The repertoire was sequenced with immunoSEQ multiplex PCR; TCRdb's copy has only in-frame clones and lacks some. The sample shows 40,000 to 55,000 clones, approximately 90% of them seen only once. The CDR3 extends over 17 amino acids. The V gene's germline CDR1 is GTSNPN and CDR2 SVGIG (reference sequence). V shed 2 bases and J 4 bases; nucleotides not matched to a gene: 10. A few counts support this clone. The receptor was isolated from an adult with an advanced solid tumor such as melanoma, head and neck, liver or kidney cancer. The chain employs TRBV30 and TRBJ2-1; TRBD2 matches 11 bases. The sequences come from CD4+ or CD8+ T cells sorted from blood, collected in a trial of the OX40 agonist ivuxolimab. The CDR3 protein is CAWSKTQTSGIYNEQFF. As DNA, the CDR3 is TGTGCCTGGAGTAAGACCCAGACTAGCGGGATTTACAATGAGCAGTTCTTC.